A selection of T cell receptor beta chains follows, all from one sample in a study of blood T cell repertoires in COVID-19. Generated by immunoSEQ multiplex PCR, the TCRdb table keeps only in-frame clones and is missing some. In the table there are about half a million clones, about 91% of which are singletons. Material: peripheral blood. These receptors were collected from a young man with COVID-19, enrolled during active disease. The CDR3 runs from the conserved cysteine through the conserved F or W. The D gene is left open where the match is weak. Only part of the rows carry a size: once, few, many, or a class if the clone is expanded.

CDR3nt	CDR3aa	v_gene	abundance	len	j_gene	d_gene
TGCAGTGCTAGTCAAGGGGGCTGGACCGGGGAGCTGTTTTTT	CSASQGGWTGELFF	TRBV20-1	once	14	TRBJ2-2	TRBD1
TGCGCCAGCAGCCCCCGGCTTGGACTAGTTGTGGAGACCCAGTACTTC	CASSPRLGLVVETQYF	TRBV10-2	-	16	TRBJ2-5	TRBD2
TGTGCCAGCAGTGAATACGGCAGGGACGAGCAGTACTTC	CASSEYGRDEQYF	TRBV6-1	-	13	TRBJ2-7	-
TGTGCCAGCAGCCACATGAACACTGAAGCTTTCTTT	CASSHMNTEAFF	TRBV7-9	-	12	TRBJ1-1	-
TGCGCCAGCAGAGGGGGCGTTAGGGTAAACCAAGAGACCCAGTACTTC	CASRGGVRVNQETQYF	TRBV10-2	-	16	TRBJ2-5	TRBD1
TGTGCCTGGAGTGTCGGCCCCCCTAGGAGTCAGCCCCAGCATTTT	CAWSVGPPRSQPQHF	TRBV30	-	15	TRBJ1-5	-
TGTGCCAGCGGGTCGGGGGACTATGGCTACACCTTC	CASGSGDYGYTF	TRBV6-6	-	12	TRBJ1-2	-
TGTGCCAGCAGCTTAGGGTCAGGGGATCACACTGAAGCTTTCTTT	CASSLGSGDHTEAFF	TRBV7-6	-	15	TRBJ1-1	-
TGCGCCAGCAGCCCCGTTCGCGATGGCGGTGGGGAGCTGTTTTTT	CASSPVRDGGGELFF	TRBV4-1	-	15	TRBJ2-2	-
TGTGCCATCAGTGTCGGGACTAGCGGGGACGCTAGCACAGATACGCAGTATTTT	CAISVGTSGDASTDTQYF	TRBV10-3	-	18	TRBJ2-3	TRBD2
TGCGCCAGCAGCAAAGGCGGGGCTCCTGATTACAATGAGCAGTTCTTC	CASSKGGAPDYNEQFF	TRBV5-1	-	16	TRBJ2-1	-
TGTGCCAGCAGTCCTCACGAGAAAGCGGGGGCTAACACCGGGGAGCTGTTTTTT	CASSPHEKAGANTGELFF	TRBV5-5	-	18	TRBJ2-2	TRBD2
TGCGCCAGCAGCCAAGGAAACACCTTGGTCTACAATGAGCAGTTCTTC	CASSQGNTLVYNEQFF	TRBV4-1	-	16	TRBJ2-1	-
TGTGCCAGTAGTTACCCGGGACAAAGCTACGAGCAGTACTTC	CASSYPGQSYEQYF	TRBV19	once	14	TRBJ2-7	-
TGCAGCCTGAGACTCGACCTGAGCACAGATACGCAGTATTTT	CSLRLDLSTDTQYF	TRBV29-1	-	14	TRBJ2-3	-
TGTGCCAGCAGTTACGGTACACCCCCCAACTATGGCTACACCTTC	CASSYGTPPNYGYTF	TRBV6-5	-	15	TRBJ1-2	-
TGTGCCAGTAGTATGTGGGAAGCGGGGGGGCTTACCGGGGAGCTGTTTTTT	CASSMWEAGGLTGELFF	TRBV19	-	17	TRBJ2-2	TRBD2
TGTGCCTGCAGATTAGCGGGAGGCACAGATACGCAGTATTTT	CACRLAGGTDTQYF	TRBV30	-	14	TRBJ2-3	TRBD2
TGCAGCGTTGTGGGGACTAGCTTGGACCCTGATACGCAGTATTTT	CSVVGTSLDPDTQYF	TRBV29-1	-	15	TRBJ2-3	TRBD2
TGTGCCAGCAGCCGCGGTGGGACTGAAGCTTTCTTT	CASSRGGTEAFF	TRBV7-9	-	12	TRBJ1-1	-
TGTGCCAGTAGCCCGTCGGGACTCGTGGGCACAGATACGCAGTATTTT	CASSPSGLVGTDTQYF	TRBV19	-	16	TRBJ2-3	-
TGTGCCAGCAGTCCGGAGGGCCGGGCGACCTATGGCTACACCTTC	CASSPEGRATYGYTF	TRBV6-5	-	15	TRBJ1-2	-
TGTGCCAGCAGTTATGGACAGAACACTGAAGCTTTCTTT	CASSYGQNTEAFF	TRBV6-2/TRBV6-3	few	13	TRBJ1-1	-
TGTGCCACCTTTGATTACCGGACACCCCTACACCAAATGAACACTGAAGCTTTCTTT	CATFDYRTPLHQMNTEAFF	TRBV24-1	-	19	TRBJ1-1	-
TGTGCCAGTAGACCGACAGCCTCTAATGAAAAACTGTTTTTT	CASRPTASNEKLFF	TRBV19	-	14	TRBJ1-4	-
TGTGCCAGCAGTTTAAACAGGGAATTCTACGAGCAGTACTTC	CASSLNREFYEQYF	TRBV27	-	14	TRBJ2-7	-
TGTGCCAGCAGCCTGCGTCTCCAGGGGGACTATGGCTACACCTTC	CASSLRLQGDYGYTF	TRBV3-1/TRBV3-2	-	15	TRBJ1-2	TRBD1
TGTGCCTGGAGAAATAGGAGAGCTACAACGCCCCTTGGGGAGACTATGACGCAGTATTTT	CAWRNRRATTPLGETMTQYF	TRBV30	-	20	TRBJ2-3	-
TGTGCCAGTAGTATGGCACAGAATGGAAACACCATATATTTT	CASSMAQNGNTIYF	TRBV19	-	14	TRBJ1-3	-
TGTGCCAGCAGCCCGCCGAGGGTTGGGACAGATACGCAGTATTTT	CASSPPRVGTDTQYF	TRBV7-9	-	15	TRBJ2-3	-
TGTGCCTGCTGGGGGACAGACAACTATGGCTACACCTTC	CACWGTDNYGYTF	TRBV6-5	-	13	TRBJ1-2	TRBD1
TGTGCCAGTAGTATAGACAGGGGGCGCTTCGGGGAGCTGTTTTTT	CASSIDRGRFGELFF	TRBV19	-	15	TRBJ2-2	TRBD1
TGTGCCAACCAGACTAGCGGGAGAGGTAGTTCCTACAATGAGCAGTTCTTC	CANQTSGRGSSYNEQFF	TRBV6-4	-	17	TRBJ2-1	TRBD2
TGTGCCAGCAGTGAAGGAGAAAGCTCCTACAATGAGCAGTTCTTC	CASSEGESSYNEQFF	TRBV25-1	-	15	TRBJ2-1	-
TGTGCCAGTAGTAGTCCCGACAGAACCTATGGCTACACCTTC	CASSSPDRTYGYTF	TRBV19	once	14	TRBJ1-2	-
TGTGCCAGCAGCTTGGCGGGACTGCAAGAGACCCAGTACTTC	CASSLAGLQETQYF	TRBV5-4	-	14	TRBJ2-5	-
TGTGCCAGCAAACCAAGGGAGATACCCGGGGAGCTGTTTTTT	CASKPREIPGELFF	TRBV6-5	-	14	TRBJ2-2	-
TGTGCCAGTAGTATCGGACAGCTCTATCAGCCCCAGCATTTT	CASSIGQLYQPQHF	TRBV19	-	14	TRBJ1-5	-